This TCR beta chain came from a study of blood T cell repertoires in COVID-19. Study-wide context: Whether acute or convalescent, the COVID-19 samples came from the United States, Italy and Spain.

Original methodology: Quantification of nucleated cells was approximated via reference gene primer amplification. TCRdb keeps only in-frame clones here, not all; method: immunoSEQ multiplex PCR. V and J calls and clone size come straight from that table; D and trimming were deduced from the DNA. The sample holds approximately 170,000 clones, 65% to 80% seen once. In this sample, this clone turned up a few times. V was trimmed by 5 bases and J by 3 bases, leaving 26 bases between them. CDR3 length: 18 residues. Germline V gene lookup returns CDR1 MNHEY and CDR2 SMNVEV (reference sequence). The source material was PBMCs or T cells enriched from blood (not recorded which). The V and J genes are TRBV27 and TRBJ2-7; maybe TRBD2 (10 bases). This sequence was found in a woman aged 65 to 85 in a cohort exposed to, infected with or recovered from COVID-19 (not recorded which). Here the CDR3 DNA reads TGTGCCAGCAGTCTAGACAGGGGGTCTAGCGGGAGAGGCTACGAGCAGTACTTC. Its translation: CASSLDRGSSGRGYEQYF.